This T cell receptor beta chain came from a study of T cell responses to AZD1222 COVID-19 vaccine. For this clone: Antigen: not known.

Findings and caveats of the study: Targeting of unmutated variant regions was reportedly seen in nearly half of spike-specific TCRs. The number of AZD1222 recipients seropositive at baseline was only five to seven. The donor group comprised mostly white British people and more females; the analysis possibly underestimated clonal diversity.

The germline CDR1 and CDR2 sequences are LGHDT and YNNKEL (reference sequence). The V and J ends lost 4 bases and 3 bases respectively, with 10 bases between them. This CDR3 region has 13 residues. Profiling relied on immunoSEQ multiplex PCR, and the TCRdb table lists in-frame clones only, not all of them. This sample has some 170,000 clones, with approximately 90% found just once. The TCR comes from an adult who received the MenACWY meningococcal vaccine as a control. This chain joins TRBV3-1 (or the pseudogene TRBV3-2) and TRBJ2-7, with unresolved D. The material sequenced was peripheral blood, taken 28 days after the second dose of the MenACWY control vaccine. This CDR3 reads CASSRGSVYEQYF. In nucleotides, the CDR3 is TGTGCCAGCAGCCGCGGTTCCGTCTACGAGCAGTACTTC.